This T cell receptor beta chain was profiled in a study of T cells expressing NK-cell markers. Study overall: In the group of eight sequenced donors, seven were HCMV-seropositive and one was seronegative.

TCRdb re-called the 5' RACE reads and catalogs CDR3 proteins one per entry, DNA excluded. The sample table sets out 450,000 to 600,000 distinct CDR3 sequences. This CDR3 has 15 amino acids. Germline V lookup: CDR1 SNHLY, CDR2 FYNNEI. Sequenced sample: blood T cells: a sorted CD56 or NKG2C T cell subset, CD4+ or CD8+ T cells, or bulk PBMC T cells (not recorded which). The sequence derives from a man aged 18 to 29 in good health. The chain recombines TRBV2 with TRBJ1-5; TCRdb selects TRBD1, and the lack of DNA leaves this call unchecked. CDR3 residues: CASSENGQLNQPQHF. The full variable domain, in which reference TRBV2 and TRBJ1-5 provide the parts outside the CDR3, is EPEVTQTPSHQVTQMGQEVILRCVPISNHLYFYWYRQILGQKVEFLVSFYNNEISEKSEIFDDQFSVERPDGSNFTLKIRSTKLEDSAMYFCASSENGQLNQPQHFGDGTRLSIL.